The T cell receptor beta chain under discussion was sequenced for a study of blood T cell repertoires in COVID-19. Study overall: Donors in the United States, Italy and Spain gave samples during acute or convalescent COVID-19. PBMCs, B-cell-depleted T cells, or T cells were the source of the cDNA or gDNA that made up the material.

The CDR3 covers 17 residues. Trimming cost V 2 bases and J 6 bases; bases outside gene matches: 7. Looked up from germline, CDR1 is SGHVS and CDR2 is FQNEAQ. The authors' processing: Researchers report that nucleated cell counts were estimated from reference gene primer amplification. The repertoire was sequenced with immunoSEQ multiplex PCR; TCRdb's copy has only in-frame clones and lacks some. Clone size and the V and J calls come from that table; the DNA yielded D and trimming. Among about 220,000 clones listed, 80% were seen once. Sequencing input: peripheral blood. The gene calls are TRBV7-8 and TRBJ1-6, with 10 bases identical to TRBD1. The sequence derives from a woman in her seventies with acute or convalescent COVID-19. This CDR3 is CASSLYYRDRGNSPLHF. In DNA, the CDR3 is TGTGCCAGCAGCTTATATTACCGGGACAGGGGTAATTCACCCCTCCACTTT.